The entry below describes one TCR beta chain. Its antigen is unknown. CD4+ and CD8+ T cells were sorted from PBMCs stained for CD3, CD4 and CD8. Sequencing relied on a cDNA template that was reverse transcribed from extracted RNA. The assay was immunoSEQ multiplex PCR, and TCRdb's table has in-frame clones only and misses some. This sample has 69,000 or so clones, with about three fifths found just once. V lost 3 bases to trimming and J lost 9 bases, with 19 bases between them. This CDR3 is 16 amino acids long. Germline V gene sequence: CDR1 SGHDT, CDR2 YYEEEE. This sample is part of a study of CD8+ T cells in alopecia areata. About the study: For the treated group, dosing was oral tofacitinib at 5 to 10 mg twice daily.

Study-wide results and limits: Scalp data also include sequences from resident alphabeta T cells of normal skin.

The clonotype comes from a human donor with alopecia areata. The rearrangement links TRBV5-6 to TRBJ1-6; maybe TRBD1 (5 bases). The sample here was CD8+ T cells sorted from blood, taken at week 0. In DNA, the CDR3 is TGTGCCAGCAGCTGGGCCCAGGGACTTGGAAGTTCACCCCTCCACTTT. Encoded protein: CASSWAQGLGSSPLHF.